Listed below are T cell receptor beta chains from one sample, sequenced in a study of blood T cell repertoires in COVID-19. Sequencing was performed with immunoSEQ multiplex PCR; in TCRdb, only in-frame clones are kept and a portion is missing. Counted here are over 100,000 clones, roughly 87% occurring once; the ten biggest clones make up around 9.9%. The sequencing sample was made of peripheral blood. The source of these receptors is a man at least 80 years old with acute or convalescent COVID-19. The CDR3 runs from the conserved cysteine through the conserved F or W. A D gene is named only where the DNA matches it firmly. Clone size is shown for a subset of rows, as once, few, many or a class of expanded clone.

d_gene	abundance	j_gene	v_gene	CDR3nt	CDR3aa
TRBD1	.	TRBJ2-1	TRBV5-1	TGCGCCAGCAGGGGGACAGATCCGTACAATGAGCAGTTCTTC	CASRGTDPYNEQFF
TRBD1	.	TRBJ1-1	TRBV6-5	TGTGCCAGCAGACTGGGGGACAGAATGAACACTGAAGCTTTCTTT	CASRLGDRMNTEAFF
TRBD1	.	TRBJ1-1	TRBV19	TGTGCCAGCTCAGGGGGTCCGTGGAACACTGAAGCTTTCTTT	CASSGGPWNTEAFF
TRBD1	.	TRBJ1-3	TRBV2	TGTGCCAGCAACCCAGGACAGGTTGGAAACACCATATATTTT	CASNPGQVGNTIYF
.	.	TRBJ2-7	TRBV12-3/TRBV12-4	TGTGCCAGCGCGAGGGAGATATACGAGCAGTACTTC	CASAREIYEQYF
.	few	TRBJ1-2	TRBV11-2	TGTGCCAGCAGACACTCGGGGAGGACTAACTATGGCTACACCTTC	CASRHSGRTNYGYTF
.	.	TRBJ2-1	TRBV5-4	TGTGCCAGCAGCTTGGAGGGGATATACTCCTACAATGAGCAGTTCTTC	CASSLEGIYSYNEQFF
.	few	TRBJ1-2	TRBV10-3	TGTGCCATCAGTGAGAGGCAGGCTTCGGGCTACACCTTC	CAISERQASGYTF
TRBD2	.	TRBJ2-5	TRBV6-5	TGTGCCAGCAGTTACTCCGGACTAGCGGCCCTAGAGACCCAGTACTTC	CASSYSGLAALETQYF
.	once	TRBJ2-3	TRBV28	TGTGCCAGCAGTTCGGTCACAGATACGCAGTATTTT	CASSSVTDTQYF